Following are 22 T cell receptor beta chains from one sample sequenced in a study of control samples from healthy donors and cancer patients. Produced via immunoSEQ multiplex PCR; TCRdb's table is partial and in-frame only. The table includes about 94,000 clones, 90% detected once. Specimen: blood. The receptors were gathered from a woman aged 18-35 years in good health.

The V gene is TRBV2, the J gene TRBJ1-5; no clear D. The germline V gene encodes CDR1 SNHLY and CDR2 FYNNEI. The CDR3 contains 14 residues. V gave up 4 bases and J gave up 1 base, with 8 bases separating them. CDR3 in DNA: TGTGCCAGCAGTGCCTCTGAAAGCAATCAGCCCCAGCATTTT. It yields the protein CASSASESNQPQHF.

The gene calls are TRBV12-3 or TRBV12-4 and TRBJ2-7; unclear D gene. V was cut by 2 bases and J by 6 bases, with 8 bases left in between. The CDR3 is 12 residues long. CDR3 sequence: CASSLTVAEQYF. The CDR3 DNA is TGTGCCAGCAGTTTAACGGTCGCCGAGCAGTACTTC.

Only one count was recorded for this clone. The V call is TRBV5-1, the J call TRBJ1-2, with D possibly matching TRBD1 (6 bases). CDR1 SGHRS and CDR2 YFSETQ come from the germline V gene. V lost 4 bases, J lost 3 bases, and 19 bases lay in between. There are 16 residues in the CDR3. CDR3 nucleotides: TGCGCCAGCAGCATGAACACAGGGAAGGCCCACTATGGCTACACCTTC. This sequence encodes CASSMNTGKAHYGYTF.

The V and J genes are TRBV2 and TRBJ2-3; 7 bases align to TRBD1. CDR3 size: 16 residues. The ends lost 6 bases at V and 0 bases at J; junction bases unmatched: 9. Per the germline V gene, CDR1 is SNHLY and CDR2 is FYNNEI. The CDR3 loop reads CASREQTGPSTDTQYF. Here the CDR3 DNA reads TGTGCCAGCAGAGAACAGACAGGGCCTAGCACAGATACGCAGTATTTT.

This clone was observed once. This chain uses TRBV12-3 or TRBV12-4 with TRBJ2-2; D call uncertain. CDR3 length: 13 residues. V was clipped by 7 bases and J by 6 bases, with 12 bases between them. The CDR3 loop reads CASNGQAPGELFF. Here the CDR3 DNA reads TGTGCCAGCAACGGGCAGGCCCCCGGGGAGCTGTTTTTT.

The V call is TRBV18, the J call TRBJ2-7, with 7 bases matching TRBD2. There are 13 residues in the CDR3. The germline V gene encodes CDR1 KGHSH and CDR2 LQKENI. V was pared by 2 bases and J by 6 bases, with 4 bases of the junction left unmatched. CDR3 region: CASSPGTNSEQYF. CDR3 coding DNA: TGTGCCAGCTCACCAGGGACTAATTCCGAGCAGTACTTC.

V is TRBV7-9 and J is TRBJ2-7; D is possibly TRBD1 (6 bases). CDR3 length: 14 amino acids. Trimming removed 6 bases at V and 0 bases at J, with 12 bases between. Germline V gene data show CDR1 as SEHNR and CDR2 as FQNEAQ (reference sequence). This CDR3 is CASSSGTYSYEQYF. The CDR3 bases are TGTGCCAGCAGTTCCGGGACATACTCCTACGAGCAGTACTTC.

This clone was recorded a few times. The V and J genes are TRBV5-6 and TRBJ1-1; D not resolved. V was shortened by 1 base and J by 3 bases, with 10 bases between the two germline ends. This CDR3 comprises 14 residues. Germline V gene data show CDR1 as SGHDT and CDR2 as YYEEEE. The CDR3, as DNA: TGTGCCAGCAGCTTGACAGAATATCACACTGAAGCTTTCTTT. This encodes CASSLTEYHTEAFF.

In DNA, the CDR3 is TGCGCCAGCAGAGCTCCGGGACAGGGGGGCTACGAGCAGTACTTC. Encoded protein: CASRAPGQGGYEQYF. The chain links TRBV10-2 to TRBJ2-7, with TRBD1 identical over 11 bases. The CDR3 consists of 15 residues. From germline, CDR1 is WSHSY and CDR2 SAAADI. With V trimmed by 6 bases and J by 3 bases, 7 bases remained unmatched.

This clone showed up just once. The chain recombines TRBV5-4 with TRBJ2-3; 8 bases fit TRBD2. The CDR3 runs to 15 residues. CDR1 is SGHNT, CDR2 YYREEE, per germline (reference sequence). With V trimmed by 0 bases and J by 1 base, 1 base remained unmatched. CDR3 in amino acids: CASSLDSGGTDTQYF. DNA for the CDR3: TGTGCCAGCAGCTTGGATAGCGGGGGCACAGATACGCAGTATTTT.

This chain links TRBV19 with TRBJ1-4; TRBD1 aligns across 9 bases. CDR3 length: 13 amino acids. V lost 8 bases to trimming and J lost 7 bases; unmatched junction nucleotides: 5. CDR1 and CDR2 (germline): LNHDA, SQIVND (reference sequence). For the CDR3, the DNA is TGTGCCAGTTGTGACAGGGGGGGTGAAAAACTGTTTTTT. Translated: CASCDRGGEKLFF. Full variable domain (remainder filled in from reference TRBV19 and TRBJ1-4): DGGITQSPKYLFRKEGQNVTLSCEQNLNHDAMYWYRQDPGQGLRLIYYSQIVNDFQKGDIAEGYSVSREKKESFPLTVTSAQKNPTAFYLCASCDRGGEKLFFGSGTQLSVL.

The chain recombines TRBV2 with TRBJ2-3; D may be TRBD2 (6 bases). Trimming cost V 4 bases and J 6 bases, with 17 bases left between them. The V gene's germline CDR1 is SNHLY and CDR2 FYNNEI. This CDR3 is built from 15 residues. The chain's CDR3 is CASSVEGLPSDTQYF. In DNA, the CDR3 is TGTGCCAGCAGTGTTGAGGGACTCCCGTCCGATACGCAGTATTTT.

The chain is built from TRBV19 and TRBJ1-2, with D possibly matching TRBD1 (6 bases). Germline V gene sequence: CDR1 LNHDA, CDR2 SQIVND (reference sequence). The CDR3 totals 15 residues. Trimming stripped 5 bases from V and 2 bases from J, with 15 bases between. CDR3 nucleotide sequence: TGTGCCAGTAGTCGTGGCCCGGACAGCAACTATGGCTACACCTTC. Encoded protein: CASSRGPDSNYGYTF. The full variable domain, rest sourced from reference TRBV19 and TRBJ1-2, is DGGITQSPKYLFRKEGQNVTLSCEQNLNHDAMYWYRQDPGQGLRLIYYSQIVNDFQKGDIAEGYSVSREKKESFPLTVTSAQKNPTAFYLCASSRGPDSNYGYTFGSGTRLTVV.

The chain joins TRBV2 to TRBJ2-3; D gene ambiguous. CDR1 is SNHLY, CDR2 FYNNEI, per germline. V was pared by 8 bases and J by 7 bases, with 10 bases between. This CDR3 is 11 amino acids long. CDR3 residues: CASLSANTQYF. CDR3 bases: TGTGCCAGCCTGAGCGCAAATACGCAGTATTTT. Full variable domain (missing parts from reference TRBV2 and TRBJ2-3): EPEVTQTPSHQVTQMGQEVILRCVPISNHLYFYWYRQILGQKVEFLVSFYNNEISEKSEIFDDQFSVERPDGSNFTLKIRSTKLEDSAMYFCASLSANTQYFGPGTRLTVL.

V is TRBV21-1 and J is TRBJ1-1; the table's D call TRBD1 went unverified against the DNA. TRBV21-1 represents a pseudogene. CDR3 length equals 17 residues. The CDR3 DNA follows: TGTGCCAGCAGCATCATGGACAGGGGGAAGCTAACCACTGAAGCTTTCTTT. Translating it yields CASSIMDRGKLTTEAFF.

This clone was seen more than once but under ten times. The rearrangement uses TRBV9 and TRBJ1-3; D perhaps matches TRBD1 (6 bases). Germline CDR1 and CDR2: SGDLS and YYNGEE. The V end was cut by 3 bases, the J end by 3 bases, with 10 bases between. CDR3 length: 14 amino acids. As DNA, the CDR3 is TGTGCCAGCAGCGGGACAGTAGGTGGAAACACCATATATTTT. Its translation is CASSGTVGGNTIYF.

V gene TRBV7-3 combines with J gene TRBJ2-2; 8 positions agree with TRBD1. The CDR3 loop spans 15 amino acids. The trim removed 5 bases at V and 3 bases at J, leaving 5 bases unmatched. Looked up from germline, CDR1 is SGHTA and CDR2 is FQGTGA. CDR3 amino acids: CASSQRTGYTGELFF. The CDR3 nucleotides are TGTGCCAGCAGCCAACGGACAGGGTACACCGGGGAGCTGTTTTTT.

Worth noting for this clone: Additional DNA sequences in this sample encode the identical CDR3. The gene calls are TRBV4-1 and TRBJ1-1; tentative D call: TRBD1 (5 bases). CDR1 and CDR2 from the germline V gene are MGHRA and YSYEKL. The CDR3 sequence is 14 residues long. V lost 4 bases and J lost 0, with 9 bases in between. CDR3 DNA: TGCGCCAGCAGCCCGGGACCGTTGAACACTGAAGCTTTCTTT. Protein: CASSPGPLNTEAFF.

This sequence joins TRBV14 and TRBJ1-2, with D maybe TRBD1 (6 bases). This CDR3 spans 16 amino acids. CDR1 is SGHDN and CDR2 is FVKESK in the germline V gene. Between the trimmed V and J ends, which lost 4 bases and 2 bases, there was a span of 17 bases. In nucleotides, the CDR3 is TGTGCCAGCAGCCCACGTGGACAGACTACCAACTATGGCTACACCTTC. It codes for CASSPRGQTTNYGYTF.

The chain links TRBV9 to TRBJ2-3, with no clear D. V was shortened by 0 bases and J by 5 bases, with 7 bases between the two germline ends. CDR1 and CDR2 from the germline V gene are SGDLS and YYNGEE. CDR3 length: 13 residues. CDR3 amino acids: CASSVAERDTQYF. The CDR3 nucleotides read TGTGCCAGCAGCGTAGCAGAACGAGATACGCAGTATTTT.

The genes are TRBV19 and TRBJ1-4, with D perhaps TRBD1 (5 bases). The CDR3 sequence is 14 residues long. Germline CDR1 and CDR2: LNHDA and SQIVND (reference sequence). The V and J ends lost 3 bases and 6 bases respectively, with 11 bases between them. The CDR3 DNA sequence: TGTGCCAGTAGTATTCAGGGCGGGTATGAAAAACTGTTTTTT. Its protein product is CASSIQGGYEKLFF.

CDR3 sequence (DNA): TGTGCCAGCAGCCAAGTAGGACCAATGACAAAAGAGACCCAGTACTTC. This encodes CASSQVGPMTKETQYF. The chain is built from TRBV14 and TRBJ2-5; D gene uncertain. V was trimmed by 1 base and J by 3 bases, leaving 15 bases between them. Germline CDR1 SGHDN, CDR2 FVKESK. This CDR3 has 16 residues.